This T cell receptor (beta chain) was recorded in a study of shared clonotypes between healthy human individuals. The germline CDR1 and CDR2 sequences are MNHEY and SMNVEV (reference sequence). The CDR3 covers 14 residues. Deletions cut 8 bases from V and 2 bases from J, with 13 bases between. Only in-frame clones appear in the TCRdb table, and some are missing; sequencing was by immunoSEQ multiplex PCR. The table records some 480,000 clones, around 80% of them present only once. The chain joins TRBV27 to TRBJ1-5; a possible D gene is TRBD1 (5 bases). Sequences were obtained from PBMCs. The sequence was obtained from a woman aged 40 to 55 in good health. Some clones in this sample may be carry-over from other donors' samples. In DNA, the CDR3 is TGTGCCAGCGGCCCCCGGGACGGCAATCAGCCCCAGCATTTT. Amino acid sequence: CASGPRDGNQPQHF.